A selection of T cell receptor beta chains follows, all from one sample in a study of identifying expanded T cells in peripheral blood. Sequencing was performed with immunoSEQ multiplex PCR; in TCRdb, only in-frame clones are kept and a portion is missing. This table holds 70,000 or so clones, about nine tenths found once. Sequencing was performed on blood. These TCRs come from a person aged 18 to 75 in good health. CDR3s include the opening cysteine and the closing phenylalanine or tryptophan.

v_call: TRBV19; cdr3_aa: CASIRSGTESTDTQYF
v_call: TRBV27; cdr3_aa: CASSFLGEQFF
v_call: TRBV11-2; cdr3_aa: CASSLDPRTRSPLHF
v_call: TRBV2; cdr3_aa: CASSGGGSTYNEQFF
v_call: TRBV2; cdr3_aa: CASKRDREGELDEKLFF
v_call: TRBV4-2; cdr3_aa: CASSQVSASGLNEQFF
v_call: TRBV7-2; cdr3_aa: CASRPTGDAGELFF
v_call: TRBV13; cdr3_aa: CASSGQGANYGYTF
v_call: TRBV5-4; cdr3_aa: CASSLYTGELFF
v_call: TRBV6-1; cdr3_aa: CASSEPAGGPETQYF
v_call: TRBV4-3; cdr3_aa: CASSQDWRGTNYEQYF
v_call: TRBV19; cdr3_aa: CASSVQLAAGELFF
v_call: TRBV4-3; cdr3_aa: CASSQDNLAGAQYF
v_call: TRBV18; cdr3_aa: CASSPGGQRVFEQYF
v_call: TRBV4-3; cdr3_aa: CASSQDSGWSSYEQYF
v_call: TRBV6-1; cdr3_aa: CASTLFGLQETQYF
v_call: TRBV7-6; cdr3_aa: CASSPGQSTDTQYF
v_call: TRBV19; cdr3_aa: CASSLQGADTQYF
v_call: TRBV4-3; cdr3_aa: CASSQELGLRPYEQYF
v_call: TRBV19; cdr3_aa: CASSPTGLAGDEQFF
v_call: TRBV5-1; cdr3_aa: CASSFSDYGYTF
v_call: TRBV6-6; cdr3_aa: CASSYEGDSNQPQHF
v_call: TRBV6-4; cdr3_aa: CASSDVRAGQGNNEQFF
v_call: TRBV11-2; cdr3_aa: CASSPGVDQPQHF
v_call: TRBV5-6; cdr3_aa: CASSSDRRSYNEQFF
v_call: TRBV2; cdr3_aa: CASSEVRTGALEQFF
v_call: TRBV7-2; cdr3_aa: CASSLVSTVYNERFF
v_call: TRBV10-3; cdr3_aa: CAAKAGTRNTGELFF
v_call: TRBV5-6; cdr3_aa: CASSQAEISTDTQYF
v_call: TRBV29-1; cdr3_aa: CSVDEDRGPATNEKLFF
v_call: TRBV14; cdr3_aa: CASSIDRDYGYTF
v_call: TRBV30; cdr3_aa: CAWSGGGNTIYF
v_call: TRBV6-6; cdr3_aa: CASSLGHSRGTEAFF
v_call: TRBV7-3; cdr3_aa: CASSPSGGMADTQYF
v_call: TRBV13; cdr3_aa: CASSFSSGRARHEQYF
v_call: TRBV9; cdr3_aa: CASSIRGAPGHEQYF
v_call: TRBV11-3; cdr3_aa: CASSLDPGFNEQFF
v_call: TRBV9; cdr3_aa: CASSTTGGSEAFF
v_call: TRBV7-2; cdr3_aa: CASSSAWGQPQHF
v_call: TRBV4-3; cdr3_aa: CASSQYGGPYEQYF
v_call: TRBV7-9; cdr3_aa: CASSFGISETQYF
v_call: TRBV5-4; cdr3_aa: CASSPYFGADTQYF
v_call: TRBV28; cdr3_aa: CASLSGFQETQYF
v_call: TRBV6-6; cdr3_aa: CASSYSLVGEQFF
v_call: TRBV29-1; cdr3_aa: CSVWLGTSYEQYF
v_call: TRBV5-1; cdr3_aa: CASSFGTGSDQETQYF
v_call: TRBV7-2; cdr3_aa: CASSLVGGTRDGYTF
v_call: TRBV6-1; cdr3_aa: CASSLAGAGEQYF
v_call: TRBV7-8; cdr3_aa: CATSSAGWSSYEQYF
v_call: TRBV19; cdr3_aa: CASSIGLYTEAFF
v_call: TRBV28; cdr3_aa: CATSGTATYEQYF
v_call: TRBV6-5; cdr3_aa: CASSPTGTGNYEQYF
v_call: TRBV4-3; cdr3_aa: CASSQAIGQGADTEAFF
v_call: TRBV6-1; cdr3_aa: CASSIRAPGTGELFF
v_call: TRBV6-5; cdr3_aa: CASRDPSYGYTF
v_call: TRBV4-1; cdr3_aa: CASRLSGGPPDEQFF
v_call: TRBV10-3; cdr3_aa: CATRQGVIGDNSPLHF
v_call: TRBV14; cdr3_aa: CASSQAGIMAMSSYEQYF
v_call: TRBV25-1; cdr3_aa: CASSAQTGELFF